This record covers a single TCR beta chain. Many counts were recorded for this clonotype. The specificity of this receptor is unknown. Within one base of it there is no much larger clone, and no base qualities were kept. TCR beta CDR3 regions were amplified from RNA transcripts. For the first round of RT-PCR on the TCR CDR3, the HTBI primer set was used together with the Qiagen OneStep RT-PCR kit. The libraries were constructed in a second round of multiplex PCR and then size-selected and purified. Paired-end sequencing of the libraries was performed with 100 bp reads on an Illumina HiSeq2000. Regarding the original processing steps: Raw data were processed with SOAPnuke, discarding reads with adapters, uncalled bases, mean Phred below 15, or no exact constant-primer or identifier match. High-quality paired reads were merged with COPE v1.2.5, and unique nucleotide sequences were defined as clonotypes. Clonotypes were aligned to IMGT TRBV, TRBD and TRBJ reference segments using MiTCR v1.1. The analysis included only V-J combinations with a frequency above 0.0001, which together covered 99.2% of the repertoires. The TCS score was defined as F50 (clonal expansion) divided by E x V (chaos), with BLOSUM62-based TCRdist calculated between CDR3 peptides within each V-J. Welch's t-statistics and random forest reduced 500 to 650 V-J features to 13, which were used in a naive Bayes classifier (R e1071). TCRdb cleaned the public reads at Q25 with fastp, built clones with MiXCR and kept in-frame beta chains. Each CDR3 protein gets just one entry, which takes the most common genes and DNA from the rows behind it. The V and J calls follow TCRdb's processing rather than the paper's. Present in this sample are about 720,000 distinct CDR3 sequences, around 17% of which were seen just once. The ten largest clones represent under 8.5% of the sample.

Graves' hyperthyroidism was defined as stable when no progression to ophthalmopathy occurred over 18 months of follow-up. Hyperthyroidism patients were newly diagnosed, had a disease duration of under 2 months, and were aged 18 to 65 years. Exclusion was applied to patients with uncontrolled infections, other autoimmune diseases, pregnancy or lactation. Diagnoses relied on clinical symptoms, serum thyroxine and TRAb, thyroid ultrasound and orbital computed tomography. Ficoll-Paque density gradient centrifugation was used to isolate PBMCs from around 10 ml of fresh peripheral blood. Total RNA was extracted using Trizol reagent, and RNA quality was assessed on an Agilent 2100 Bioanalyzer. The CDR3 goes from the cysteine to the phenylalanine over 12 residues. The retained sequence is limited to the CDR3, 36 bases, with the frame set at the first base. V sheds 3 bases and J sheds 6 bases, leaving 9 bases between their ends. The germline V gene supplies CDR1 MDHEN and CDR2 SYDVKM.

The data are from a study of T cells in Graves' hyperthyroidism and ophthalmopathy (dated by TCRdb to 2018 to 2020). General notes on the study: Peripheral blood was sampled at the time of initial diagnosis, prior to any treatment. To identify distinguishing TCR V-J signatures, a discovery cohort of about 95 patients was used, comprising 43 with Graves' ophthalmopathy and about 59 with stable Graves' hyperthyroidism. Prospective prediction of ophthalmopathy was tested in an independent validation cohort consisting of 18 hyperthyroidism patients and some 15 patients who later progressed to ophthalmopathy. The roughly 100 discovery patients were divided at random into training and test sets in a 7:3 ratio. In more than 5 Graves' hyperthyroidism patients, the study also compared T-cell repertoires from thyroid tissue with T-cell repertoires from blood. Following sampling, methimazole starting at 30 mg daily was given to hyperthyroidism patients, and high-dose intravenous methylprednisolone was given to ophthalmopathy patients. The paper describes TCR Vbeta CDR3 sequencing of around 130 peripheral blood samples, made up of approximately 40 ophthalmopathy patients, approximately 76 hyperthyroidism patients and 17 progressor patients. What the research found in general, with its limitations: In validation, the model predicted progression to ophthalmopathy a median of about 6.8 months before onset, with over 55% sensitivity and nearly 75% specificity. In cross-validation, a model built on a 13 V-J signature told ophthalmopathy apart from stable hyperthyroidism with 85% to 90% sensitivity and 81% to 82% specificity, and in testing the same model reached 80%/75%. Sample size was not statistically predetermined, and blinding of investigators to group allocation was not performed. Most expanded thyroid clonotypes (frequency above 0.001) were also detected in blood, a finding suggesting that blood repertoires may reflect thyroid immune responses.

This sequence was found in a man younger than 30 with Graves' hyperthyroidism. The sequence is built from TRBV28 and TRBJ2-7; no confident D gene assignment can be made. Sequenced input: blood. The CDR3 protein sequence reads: CASSFSRSEQYF. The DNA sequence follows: TGTGCCAGCAGTTTTTCACGGAGCGAGCAGTACTTC. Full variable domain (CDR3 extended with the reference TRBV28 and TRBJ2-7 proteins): DVKVTQSSRYLVKRTGEKVFLECVQDMDHENMFWYRQDPGLGLRLIYFSYDVKMKEKGDIPEGYSVSREKKERFSLILESASTNQTSMYLCASSFSRSEQYFGPGTRLTVT.